Below are 20 T cell receptor beta chains sequenced from a single sample in a study of siplizumab effects on memory and regulatory T cells. Clones were read by immunoSEQ multiplex PCR, and TCRdb kept only the in-frame ones, dropping some. Found here are about 100,000 clones, 94% of them singletons; the top ten hold 1% to 1.5%. Sequences were obtained from non-Treg CD4+ T cells sorted from blood. The receptors were gathered from a human donor in good health.

The sample holds a few counts of this clone. CDR3 sequence reads: CASSLGAGGGYTF. DNA of the CDR3: TGTGCCAGCAGCTTAGGGGCAGGCGGGGGCTACACCTTC. The rearrangement links TRBV7-6 to TRBJ1-2, with no clear D. Germline V gene lookup returns CDR1 SGHVS and CDR2 FNYEAQ. V was shortened by 1 base and J by 8 bases, with 11 bases between the two germline ends. CDR3 length: 13 residues.

This rearrangement joins TRBV29-1 to TRBJ2-2; D is perhaps TRBD1 or TRBD2 (7 bases each). The CDR3 is 13 residues long. V lost 5 bases to trimming and J lost 5 bases, with 12 bases between them. The germline gives CDR1 SQVTM, CDR2 ANQGSEA. The CDR3 sequence is CSVSQGGTGELFF. The CDR3 coding sequence is TGCAGCGTTTCTCAGGGGGGGACCGGGGAGCTGTTTTTT.

This sequence joins TRBV6-1 and TRBJ2-7; 7 bases are a match to TRBD2. CDR3 length: 16 residues. Germline CDR1 MNHNS, CDR2 SASEGT. The junction had 14 bases not matched to a gene; V was cut back by 4 bases and J by 5 bases. CDR3 in amino acids: CASSVYFGGLSDEQYF. In DNA form, the CDR3 reads TGTGCCAGCAGTGTATATTTCGGGGGGTTAAGCGACGAGCAGTACTTC.

The rearrangement links TRBV6-1 to TRBJ1-2; 10 nucleotides match TRBD1. The CDR3 consists of 14 residues. J was trimmed by 7 bases and V by 2 bases; bases with no gene match: 4. Germline lookup yields CDR1 MNHNS and CDR2 SASEGT. The CDR3 loop reads CASSEPDRGSGYTF. In nucleotides, the CDR3 is TGTGCCAGCAGTGAACCGGACAGGGGGAGTGGCTACACCTTC.

This clone was picked up one time. The V call is TRBV19, the J call TRBJ2-2; TRBD2 might be the D (7 bases). V lost 5 bases and J lost 6, with 16 bases in between. This CDR3 region has 15 residues. The germline V gene encodes CDR1 LNHDA and CDR2 SQIVND (reference sequence). CDR3 sequence: CASSGGGSVAGELFF. CDR3 DNA sequence: TGTGCCAGTAGTGGGGGCGGGAGTGTCGCCGGGGAGCTGTTTTTT. The entire variable domain, with the rest obtained from reference TRBV19 and TRBJ2-2, is as follows: DGGITQSPKYLFRKEGQNVTLSCEQNLNHDAMYWYRQDPGQGLRLIYYSQIVNDFQKGDIAEGYSVSREKKESFPLTVTSAQKNPTAFYLCASSGGGSVAGELFFGEGSRLTVL.

This clone has just one count. This chain joins TRBV21-1 and TRBJ2-7; TRBD1 is taken as the D call from the table, unchecked against the DNA. TRBV21-1 is labeled a pseudogene. The CDR3 has 15 residues. CDR3 bases: TGTGCCAGCAGCAAAGTACAGGGGGATTTTCACGAGCAGTACTTC. Protein sequence: CASSKVQGDFHEQYF.

The genes are TRBV6-5 and TRBJ2-7; tentatively, D is TRBD2 (5 bases). The CDR3 spans 12 residues. Germline assignment: CDR1 MNHEY and CDR2 SVGAGI. Trimming removed 10 bases at V and 6 bases at J, with 16 bases between. Here the CDR3 DNA reads TGTGCCACCGGTCGGGGTGCGGCCGAGCAGTACTTC. This codes for CATGRGAAEQYF.

The chain recombines TRBV12-5 with TRBJ2-3; D remains ambiguous. Trimming stripped 1 base from V and 3 bases from J, with 5 bases between. In germline, CDR1 is LGHNT, CDR2 FRNRAP. The CDR3 is made up of 13 amino acids. The CDR3 loop reads CASGLARTDTQYF. The CDR3 DNA is TGTGCTAGTGGTTTGGCGCGTACAGATACGCAGTATTTT. Full variable domain (remainder filled in from reference TRBV12-5 and TRBJ2-3): DARVTQTPRHKVTEMGQEVTMRCQPILGHNTVFWYRQTMMQGLELLAYFRNRAPLDDSGMPKDRFSAEMPDATLATLKIQPSEPRDSAVYFCASGLARTDTQYFGPGTRLTVL.

This chain joins TRBV18 and TRBJ1-2, with 8 bases identical to TRBD1. V trimming: 2 bases; J trimming: 8 bases; junction bases outside the gene matches: 7. CDR1 and CDR2 from the germline V gene are KGHSH and LQKENI. The CDR3 consists of 14 residues. The CDR3 DNA reads TGTGCCAGCTCACCAATGGACAGGGCGTTCGGCTACACCTTC. It translates to CASSPMDRAFGYTF.

The gene calls are TRBV7-9 and TRBJ2-1, with 8 bases fitting TRBD1. After removal of 10 bases from V and 9 bases from J, the junction contained 8 bases not matched to a gene. CDR3 length: 12 residues. The V gene's germline CDR1 is SEHNR and CDR2 FQNEAQ (reference sequence). For the CDR3, the DNA is TGTGCCACCCCGACAGGGGATAGTGAGCAGTTCTTC. It specifies CATPTGDSEQFF.

The chain combines TRBV4-2 with TRBJ2-1; 11 nucleotides line up with TRBD2. Losses at the gene ends were 1 base for V and 10 bases for J; bases not matched to a gene: 6. The CDR3 is 15 amino acids. Germline loops: CDR1 LGHNA, CDR2 YNFKEQ. CDR3 in DNA: TGTGCCAGCAGCCAAGGTAGCGGGAGGGCTTGGGAGCAGTTCTTC. It translates to CASSQGSGRAWEQFF.

This chain links TRBV2 with TRBJ2-1; TRBD2 matches 12 bases. This CDR3 contains 17 residues. V was clipped by 11 bases and J by 4 bases; unmatched bases: 15. In germline, CDR1 is SNHLY, CDR2 FYNNEI. The CDR3 loop reads CAGNRLAGGDLYNEQFF. Written as DNA, the CDR3 is TGTGCCGGCAATAGGCTAGCGGGAGGGGATCTATACAATGAGCAGTTCTTC.

For the CDR3, the DNA is TGTGCCAGCAGCTTAGTTAGCGGACTAAGCTCCTACGAGCAGTACTTC. As protein: CASSLVSGLSSYEQYF. V is TRBV7-9 and J is TRBJ2-7, with D perhaps TRBD2 (6 bases). Trimming removed 1 base from V and 0 bases from J, with 13 bases in between. There are 16 residues in the CDR3. Germline CDR1 SEHNR, CDR2 FQNEAQ (reference sequence).

V and J are TRBV18 and TRBJ1-5, with 8 bases lining up with TRBD1. Germline CDR1 and CDR2: KGHSH and LQKENI. V shed 4 bases and J 5 bases; nucleotides not matched to a gene: 7. This CDR3 spans 15 amino acids. The CDR3 DNA reads as TGTGCCAGCTCACGTCTAATGACAGGGGATCAGCCCCAGCATTTT. This sequence encodes CASSRLMTGDQPQHF. The full variable domain, completed using reference TRBV18 and TRBJ1-5, is NAGVMQNPRHLVRRRGQEARLRCSPMKGHSHVYWYRQLPEEGLKFMVYLQKENIIDESGMPKERFSAEFPKEGPSILRIQQVVRGDSAAYFCASSRLMTGDQPQHFGDGTRLSIL.

A remark on this clone: Other DNA sequences in the sample encode the same CDR3. This chain joins TRBV18 and TRBJ2-6; D perhaps matches TRBD1 (6 bases). This CDR3 contains 15 residues. The V gene lost 3 bases and the J gene lost 1 base, with 7 bases spanning the gap. Per the germline V gene, CDR1 is KGHSH and CDR2 is LQKENI. CDR3 DNA: TGTGCCAGCTCACCCACAGGGTCTGGGGCCAACGTCCTGACTTTC. It specifies CASSPTGSGANVLTF.

V and J are TRBV9 and TRBJ2-5, with 7 bases fitting TRBD2. TRBJ2-7 matches the DNA end more closely, so the J call is doubtful. Germline-derived CDR1 and CDR2 are SGDLS and YYNGEE. The CDR3 has 15 amino acids. CDR3 sequence: CASSVGGIAGYEQYF. CDR3 DNA: TGTGCCAGCAGCGTAGGGGGGATAGCGGGCTACGAGCAGTACTTC.

The V call is TRBV19, the J call TRBJ2-3; D not certain. Trimming cost V 7 bases and J 1 base, with 12 bases left between them. The CDR3 sequence is 14 residues long. From germline, CDR1 is LNHDA and CDR2 SQIVND (reference sequence). The CDR3, as DNA: TGTGCCAGTACCCCAAGCAGTGGCACAGATACGCAGTATTTT. As protein: CASTPSSGTDTQYF.

This rearrangement joins TRBV6-5 to TRBJ1-2; the D gene is possibly TRBD1 (5 bases). Deletions cut 5 bases from V and 7 bases from J, with 17 bases between. Germline loops: CDR1 MNHEY, CDR2 SVGAGI. This CDR3 comprises 14 residues. The CDR3 coding sequence is TGTGCCAGCAGTCCCCAGGGTAGTGTTGGTGGCTACACCTTC. Translating gives CASSPQGSVGGYTF.

Remarks on this clone: Different DNA sequences within this sample yield the same CDR3. The V and J genes are TRBV18 and TRBJ2-7, with 14 bases lining up with TRBD2. In germline, CDR1 is KGHSH, CDR2 LQKENI. V dropped 3 bases and J dropped 3; count of bases not matched to a gene: 1. This CDR3 contains 15 residues. CDR3 loop: CASSPGTSGSYEQYF. In DNA, the CDR3 is TGTGCCAGCTCACCCGGGACTAGCGGGAGCTACGAGCAGTACTTC.

In this sample, this clone turned up once. The genes are TRBV29-1 and TRBJ2-3, with TRBD2 identical over 12 bases. This CDR3 is 17 amino acids long. Germline CDR1 reads SQVTM; CDR2 reads ANQGSEA. The junction had 7 bases not matched to a gene; V was cut back by 3 bases and J by 0 bases. CDR3 region: CSVETTLAGGSTDTQYF. CDR3 bases: TGCAGCGTTGAGACCACCCTAGCGGGAGGGAGCACAGATACGCAGTATTTT.